This entry lists 30 T cell receptor beta chains sequenced from one sample in a study of T cells in Graves' hyperthyroidism and ophthalmopathy (dated by TCRdb to between 2019 and 2020). Libraries were prepared through multiplex PCR. The reads were generated on an Illumina HiSeq 2000. The TCR beta CDR3 regions were amplified from RNA transcripts. For the first round of RT-PCR on the TCR CDR3, the HTBI primer set was used together with the Qiagen OneStep RT-PCR kit. TCRdb reran the public reads through fastp at Q25 and MiXCR, keeping productive beta chains. Identical CDR3 protein sequences are pooled into one entry, listed with their most common genes and DNA. The sample table holds 550,000 to 800,000 distinct CDR3 sequences, of which over 15% were seen once. 8.4% of the sample rests with the top ten. Sample: blood. The receptor source for this set is a man aged 18 to 29 with Graves' hyperthyroidism.

This clonotype was seen ten or more times. This chain links TRBV30 with TRBJ2-7; D possibly matches TRBD1 or TRBD2 (5 bases each). The length of the CDR3 is 14 residues. The V and J ends lost 3 bases and 4 bases respectively, with 16 bases between them. Germline V gene sequence: CDR1 GTSNPN, CDR2 SVGIG (reference sequence). CDR3 protein: CAWRRGFLGYEQYF. The DNA for the CDR3 is TGTGCCTGGAGGAGGGGCTTCCTTGGATACGAGCAGTACTTC. The entire variable domain, with the rest obtained from reference TRBV30 and TRBJ2-7, is as follows: SQTIHQWPATLVQPVGSPLSLECTVEGTSNPNLYWYRQAAGRGLQLLFYSVGIGQISSEVPQNLSASRPQDRQFILSSKKLLLSDSGFYLCAWRRGFLGYEQYFGPGTRLTVT.

This clonotype was counted a few times. V usage is TRBV20-1 and J usage is TRBJ2-7; 7 bases agree with TRBD1. Germline V gives CDR1 DFQATT, CDR2 SNEGSKA (reference sequence). V was pared by 4 bases and J by 5 bases, with 8 bases of the junction left unmatched. The CDR3 is made up of 13 amino acids. The CDR3 is CSAIGDRDNEQYF. The CDR3 DNA reads as TGCAGTGCTATCGGAGACAGGGACAACGAGCAGTACTTC.

This clonotype showed up just a few times. The V and J genes are TRBV19 and TRBJ1-1; no firm D call. The CDR3 covers 15 residues. The germline CDR1 and CDR2 sequences are LNHDA and SQIVND (reference sequence). The V and J ends lost 3 bases and 5 bases respectively, with 16 bases between them. The CDR3 DNA is TGTGCCAGTAGTATCAAGGCGGGCAGTCGGACTGAAGCTTTCTTT. Translation: CASSIKAGSRTEAFF.

CDR3 protein: CATSETGQEETQYF. CDR3 DNA: TGTGCCACCAGTGAAACCGGACAGGAAGAGACCCAGTACTTC. The chain links TRBV24-1 to TRBJ2-5; 7 nucleotides line up with TRBD1. In germline, CDR1 is KGHDR, CDR2 SFDVKD. The CDR3 spans 14 residues. The V and J ends lost 4 bases and 3 bases, in that order; junction bases with no gene match: 4.

This chain uses TRBV29-1 with TRBJ2-2; 7 bases fit TRBD1. The CDR3 covers 20 residues. V lost 7 bases, J lost 0 bases, and 23 bases stayed unmatched. The germline V gene has CDR1 SQVTM and CDR2 ANQGSEA. The CDR3 nucleotides are TGCAGCGGGAGGAGTATTTTTCGGGCGACAGGGTTCGCGAACACCGGGGAGCTGTTTTTT. Its translation is CSGRSIFRATGFANTGELFF.

This clonotype was counted at least ten times. The chain links TRBV29-1 to TRBJ2-2, with 9 bases lining up with TRBD1. The CDR3 covers 13 residues. Germline loops: CDR1 SQVTM, CDR2 ANQGSEA. V lost 6 bases, J lost 7 bases, and 6 bases stayed unmatched. The CDR3 region has the DNA TGCAGCGTGTCCGGGACAGGGTTCGGGGAGCTGTTTTTT. Translation gives CSVSGTGFGELFF.

The rearrangement joins TRBV7-2 to TRBJ2-1; TRBD2 matches at 7 bases. The CDR3 is 18 residues long. The V and J ends lost 5 bases and 4 bases, in that order; junction bases with no gene match: 17. Germline V lookup: CDR1 SGHTA, CDR2 FQGNSA. DNA for the CDR3: TGTGCCAGCAGCCTAGAACGACTAGCCAGGGCGGGTTACAATGAGCAGTTCTTC. Amino acids: CASSLERLARAGYNEQFF.

In the case of this clonotype: It may be a read error: a sequence one base away is much more abundant. The gene calls are TRBV6-5 and TRBJ2-7; D is uncertain. Germline V gene lookup returns CDR1 MNHEY and CDR2 SVGAGI. The CDR3 is made up of 14 amino acids. The CDR3 nucleotides read TGTACCAGCAGTTACCATAGTGGTCGTTACGAGCAGTACTTC. The encoded protein is CTSSYHSGRYEQYF.

This clonotype has a count of ten or more. The chain couples TRBV12-3 or TRBV12-4 to TRBJ2-1; D not certain. The CDR3 runs 17 residues. The germline V and J ends were trimmed by 2 bases and 0 bases, with 14 bases remaining between them. In nucleotides, the CDR3 is TGTGCCAGCAGTTTATTTTCCTGGATGAGCTCCTACAATGAGCAGTTCTTC. Protein: CASSLFSWMSSYNEQFF.

The chain combines TRBV9 with TRBJ2-4; D possibly uses TRBD1 or TRBD2 (6 bases each). This CDR3 has 15 amino acids. The germline CDR1 and CDR2 sequences are SGDLS and YYNGEE. Between the trimmed V and J ends, which lost 4 bases and 7 bases, there was a span of 18 bases. CDR3 sequence: CASSPRGAWGNIQYF. CDR3 DNA sequence: TGTGCCAGCAGCCCGAGGGGGGCTTGGGGGAACATTCAGTACTTC.

This clonotype was observed at least ten times. The chain couples TRBV6-6 to TRBJ2-7; TRBD2 aligns across 9 bases. The CDR3 consists of 16 residues. Germline V gene sequence: CDR1 MNHNY, CDR2 SVGAGI (reference sequence). Germline trimming cut 2 bases from V and 6 bases from J; bases unmatched to any gene: 11. The chain's CDR3 is CASSYELSGSTREQYF. The CDR3 nucleotides are TGTGCCAGCAGTTACGAACTTAGCGGGAGCACGCGCGAGCAGTACTTC.

V is TRBV20-1 and J is TRBJ1-2; 7 nucleotides match TRBD1. The V gene's germline CDR1 is DFQATT and CDR2 SNEGSKA (reference sequence). This CDR3 region has 16 residues. The CDR3 sequence is CRTQGLRGGINYGYTF. The CDR3 nucleotides read TGCAGGACGCAGGGTCTCAGAGGGGGCATTAACTATGGCTACACCTTC.

This clonotype has ten or more counts. V is TRBV5-1 and J is TRBJ1-1; the D is unclear. CDR1 is SGHRS and CDR2 is YFSETQ in the germline V gene. The CDR3 is made up of 12 amino acids. V was clipped by 2 bases and J by 4 bases, with 6 bases between them. In DNA form, the CDR3 reads TGCGCCAGCAGCTTCGAGAGCACTGAAGCTTTCTTT. Its translation is CASSFESTEAFF.

This clonotype was observed at least ten times. The V and J genes are TRBV4-3 and TRBJ2-1; TRBD2 is a possible D gene (6 bases). This CDR3 comprises 16 residues. Trimming removed 3 bases from V and 9 bases from J, with 21 bases in between. The germline CDR1 and CDR2 sequences are LGHNA and YSLEER. CDR3 in amino acids: CASSQSGWAGRSEQFF. The CDR3 DNA follows: TGCGCCAGCAGCCAGAGCGGTTGGGCGGGGAGAAGTGAGCAGTTCTTC.

The sample holds a few counts of this clonotype. As the CDR3 is not closed by the conserved phenylalanine or tryptophan, this likely results from a read error. The gene calls are TRBV28 and TRBJ1-2, with 7 bases matching TRBD1. With V trimmed by 5 bases and J by 0 bases, 9 bases remained unmatched. This CDR3 region has 16 residues. CDR1 is MDHEN, CDR2 SYDVKM, per germline. CDR3 sequence: CASSTGEGTANYGYTL. DNA for the CDR3: TGTGCCAGCAGTACCGGGGAAGGGACAGCTAACTATGGCTACACCCTC.

This clonotype was seen a few times. The chain carries TRBV2 and TRBJ2-4, with 9 positions matching TRBD2. J gave up 6 bases and V 6 bases, and 9 bases lay outside the gene matches. CDR1 SNHLY and CDR2 FYNNEI come from the germline V gene. The length of the CDR3 is 15 residues. The CDR3 DNA is TGTGCCAGCAGGGAGGGAGCGGGAGGCATAAACATTCAGTACTTC. Its translation is CASREGAGGINIQYF.

This clonotype was found a few times. The J gene is TRBJ2-7, the V gene TRBV20-1, with 7 bases that match TRBD1. J was trimmed by 7 bases and V by 3 bases; bases with no gene match: 9. The germline CDR1 and CDR2 sequences are DFQATT and SNEGSKA (reference sequence). CDR3 length equals 13 residues. As DNA, the CDR3 is TGCAGTGCTAGGGACAGGACCCTCTTGGAGCAGTACTTC. This codes for CSARDRTLLEQYF.

The chain couples TRBV5-1 to TRBJ1-2; TRBD1 aligns across 7 bases. Germline assignment: CDR1 SGHRS and CDR2 YFSETQ. J gave up 6 bases and V 3 bases, and 2 bases lay outside the gene matches. The CDR3 is 12 amino acids. For the CDR3, the DNA is TGCGCCAGCAGCTCCGACAGGGATGGCTACACCTTC. Translated: CASSSDRDGYTF.

The rearrangement uses TRBV2 and TRBJ2-2; 13 positions match TRBD2. The ends lost 8 bases at V and 6 bases at J; junction bases unmatched: 6. The CDR3 extends over 15 amino acids. Per germline, CDR1 SNHLY and CDR2 FYNNEI. CDR3 sequence reads: CASGLAGEVAGELFF. The CDR3 nucleotides are TGTGCCAGCGGACTAGCGGGAGAGGTCGCCGGGGAGCTGTTTTTT.

This clonotype was recorded at least ten times. This sequence joins TRBV20-1 and TRBJ2-1; 10 bases align to TRBD2. The CDR3 is 13 residues long. Germline V gene data show CDR1 as DFQATT and CDR2 as SNEGSKA (reference sequence). After removal of 4 bases from V and 8 bases from J, the junction contained 5 bases not matched to a gene. CDR3 protein: CSATSGSLHEQFF. For the CDR3, the DNA is TGCAGTGCTACTAGCGGGAGCCTCCATGAGCAGTTCTTC.

This clonotype was recorded many times. This chain connects TRBV6-1 to TRBJ1-1; the D is unclear. Germline-derived CDR1 and CDR2 are MNHNS and SASEGT. This CDR3 is built from 12 residues. V was cut by 5 bases and J by 2 bases, with 6 bases left in between. The CDR3 region has the DNA TGTGCCAGCAGTAAGGGTAACACTGAAGCTTTCTTT. Its translation: CASSKGNTEAFF.

The chain uses TRBV5-6 and TRBJ2-7; D call uncertain. The CDR3 length is 14 residues. Germline V lookup: CDR1 SGHDT, CDR2 YYEEEE. V was pared by 2 bases and J by 7 bases, with 16 bases between. The CDR3 reads CASSFSSRVEEQYF. The CDR3 nucleotides read TGTGCCAGCAGCTTTTCGAGCCGAGTAGAAGAGCAGTACTTC.

This clonotype has more than one count but fewer than ten. Compared with germline, one end of the junction differs, possibly owing to a read error. The chain recombines TRBV2 with TRBJ2-1; D is perhaps TRBD1 (6 bases). CDR3 length equals 16 residues. Germline CDR1 and CDR2: SNHLY and FYNNEI. In DNA form, the CDR3 reads TGCGCCAGCAGTGGGGGCCAGGGAGCCCCCTACAATGAGCAGTTCTTC. It is translated as CASSGGQGAPYNEQFF.

This clonotype has a count of ten or more. The J gene is TRBJ2-7, the V gene TRBV27, with TRBD2 as a possible D gene (6 bases). The ends were cut back, 6 bases at V and 3 bases at J, with 12 bases in the middle. Germline-derived CDR1 and CDR2 are MNHEY and SMNVEV (reference sequence). CDR3 length: 13 residues. CDR3 DNA sequence: TGTGCCAGCAGCTTTCGCGGGAACTACGAGCAGTACTTC. Amino acid sequence: CASSFRGNYEQYF.

This chain joins TRBV3-1 and TRBJ2-7; 9 nucleotides line up with TRBD1. Germline V lookup: CDR1 LGHDT, CDR2 YNNKEL (reference sequence). Trimming removed 1 base from V and 1 base from J; junction bases left unmatched: 8. CDR3 length: 17 residues. Here the CDR3 DNA reads TGTGCCAGCAGCCAAGGGCCCGGGACAGGGATTTCCTACGAGCAGTACTTC. This gives the protein CASSQGPGTGISYEQYF.

This clonotype was observed a handful of times. The chain joins TRBV28 to TRBJ2-7; D is unresolved. Looked up from germline, CDR1 is MDHEN and CDR2 is SYDVKM. V was shortened by 0 bases and J by 5 bases, with 5 bases between the two germline ends. CDR3 size: 12 residues. CDR3 amino acids: CASSLWDDEQYF. The CDR3, as DNA: TGTGCCAGCAGTTTATGGGACGACGAGCAGTACTTC.

This chain uses TRBV7-2 with TRBJ2-7; no reliable D call. The CDR3 consists of 13 residues. The ends were cut back, 3 bases at V and 5 bases at J, with 11 bases in the middle. Germline CDR1 is SGHTA and CDR2 is FQGNSA. The CDR3 coding sequence is TGTGCCAGCAGCTTTTACGGGTACGACGAGCAGTACTTC. Translated: CASSFYGYDEQYF.

This clonotype was picked up many times. The chain links TRBV2 to TRBJ2-3; D unclear. V was cut by 8 bases and J by 0 bases, with 9 bases left in between. The CDR3 length is 13 residues. The germline gives CDR1 SNHLY, CDR2 FYNNEI. In DNA, the CDR3 is TGTGCCAGCCTCGGCCTCAGCACAGATACGCAGTATTTT. Protein sequence: CASLGLSTDTQYF.

This clonotype was detected ten times or more. J is TRBJ2-7 and V is TRBV7-2, with 9 positions matching TRBD2. The CDR3 sequence is 17 residues long. V shed 5 bases, J shed 0 bases, and the junction held 11 bases outside the gene matches. The germline V gene has CDR1 SGHTA and CDR2 FQGNSA. The CDR3 sequence: CASSPFGLARSSYEQYF. The CDR3 nucleotides are TGTGCCAGCAGCCCCTTCGGACTAGCGAGAAGCTCCTACGAGCAGTACTTC.

The rearrangement links TRBV5-4 to TRBJ2-4; TRBD2 aligns across 10 bases. Germline CDR1 is SGHNT and CDR2 is YYREEE (reference sequence). With 4 bases clipped from V and 0 bases from J, the junction kept 4 bases outside the gene matches. The CDR3 totals 16 residues. The CDR3 DNA follows: TGTGCCAGCAGCATACTAGCGGGGAAAGCCAAAAACATTCAGTACTTC. Translated: CASSILAGKAKNIQYF. The variable domain in full, completed from reference TRBV5-4 and TRBJ2-4, reads ETGVTQSPTHLIKTRGQQVTLRCSSQSGHNTVSWYQQALGQGPQFIFQYYREEENGRGNFPPRFSGLQFPNYSSELNVNALELDDSALYLCASSILAGKAKNIQYFGAGTRLSVL.